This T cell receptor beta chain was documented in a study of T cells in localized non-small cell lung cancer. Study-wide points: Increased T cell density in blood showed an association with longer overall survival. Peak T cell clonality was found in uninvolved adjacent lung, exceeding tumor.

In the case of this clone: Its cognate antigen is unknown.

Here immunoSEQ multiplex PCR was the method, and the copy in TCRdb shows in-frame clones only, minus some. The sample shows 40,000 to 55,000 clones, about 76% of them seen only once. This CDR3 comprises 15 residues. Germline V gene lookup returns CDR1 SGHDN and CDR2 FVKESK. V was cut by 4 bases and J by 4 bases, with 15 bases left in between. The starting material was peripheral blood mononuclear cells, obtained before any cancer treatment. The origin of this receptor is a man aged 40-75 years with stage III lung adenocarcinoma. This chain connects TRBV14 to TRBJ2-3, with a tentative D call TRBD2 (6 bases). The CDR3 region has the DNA TGTGCCAGCAGCCTTATGGGGGGTGCTGCAGATACGCAGTATTTT. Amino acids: CASSLMGGAADTQYF. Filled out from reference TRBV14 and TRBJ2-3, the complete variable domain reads EAGVTQFPSHSVIEKGQTVTLRCDPISGHDNLYWYRRVMGKEIKFLLHFVKESKQDESGMPNNRFLAERTGGTYSTLKVQPAELEDSGVYFCASSLMGGAADTQYFGPGTRLTVL.